The 6 T cell receptor beta chains below all came from one sample that was sequenced in a study of cytomegalovirus exposure and HLA in healthy donors. 60 Vbeta and 13 Jbeta primers were used in PCR. This table comes from immunoSEQ multiplex PCR, and its TCRdb copy is limited to in-frame clones, with some not included. This sample has 150,000 to 200,000 clones, with almost 80% found just once. Sequenced: PBMCs. Receptors were obtained from a man aged 18 to 29 in good health and CMV-seropositive.

The chain combines TRBV19 with TRBJ1-2; D unresolved. The CDR3 length is 15 residues. Germline V gene sequence: CDR1 LNHDA, CDR2 SQIVND (reference sequence). Trimming removed 5 bases from V and 4 bases from J, with 17 bases in between. In DNA form, the CDR3 reads TGTGCCAGTAGTCCTACCGTAACTTATTCCTATGGCTACACCTTC. Encoded protein: CASSPTVTYSYGYTF. Variable domain in full (rest from reference TRBV19 and TRBJ1-2): DGGITQSPKYLFRKEGQNVTLSCEQNLNHDAMYWYRQDPGQGLRLIYYSQIVNDFQKGDIAEGYSVSREKKESFPLTVTSAQKNPTAFYLCASSPTVTYSYGYTFGSGTRLTVV.

V is TRBV19 and J is TRBJ2-3; D is perhaps TRBD1 (5 bases). Trimming cost V 3 bases and J 2 bases, with 9 bases left between them. The CDR3 runs 14 residues. Germline CDR1 is LNHDA and CDR2 is SQIVND (reference sequence). CDR3 in amino acids: CASSIRADTDTQYF. DNA for the CDR3: TGTGCCAGTAGTATCAGGGCAGACACAGATACGCAGTATTTT.

This rearrangement joins TRBV4-1 to TRBJ1-1; D gene ambiguous. V was clipped by 0 bases and J by 5 bases, with 10 bases between them. The CDR3 extends over 14 amino acids. Germline CDR1 and CDR2: MGHRA and YSYEKL. The CDR3 DNA follows: TGCGCCAGCAGCCAAGATTCACCCGGGACTGAAGCTTTCTTT. Its protein is CASSQDSPGTEAFF.

V gene TRBV30 combines with J gene TRBJ2-1, with 12 bases identical to TRBD2. The CDR3 is 17 residues long. Germline CDR1 and CDR2: GTSNPN and SVGIG (reference sequence). J gave up 0 bases and V 4 bases, and 7 bases lay outside the gene matches. CDR3 residues: CAWTGLAGPSSYNEQFF. In DNA form, the CDR3 reads TGTGCCTGGACCGGACTAGCGGGACCCAGCTCCTACAATGAGCAGTTCTTC. The whole variable domain, filled in from reference TRBV30 and TRBJ2-1, reads SQTIHQWPATLVQPVGSPLSLECTVEGTSNPNLYWYRQAAGRGLQLLFYSVGIGQISSEVPQNLSASRPQDRQFILSSKKLLLSDSGFYLCAWTGLAGPSSYNEQFFGPGTRLTVL.

The V gene is TRBV7-8, the J gene TRBJ1-3; D remains unclear. This CDR3 region has 14 residues. The germline V gene has CDR1 SGHVS and CDR2 FQNEAQ. V lost 1 base to trimming and J lost 2 bases, with 6 bases between them. CDR3 in DNA: TGTGCCAGCAGCTTAGGCACAGCTGGAAACACCATATATTTT. Translated: CASSLGTAGNTIYF.

The chain employs TRBV12-5 and TRBJ1-1, with TRBD1 as a possible D gene (6 bases). The CDR3 has 15 amino acids. The V gene's germline CDR1 is LGHNT and CDR2 FRNRAP. V lost 0 bases and J lost 8, with 16 bases in between. The CDR3 here is CASGLVLGQTLEAFF. For the CDR3, the DNA is TGTGCTAGTGGTTTGGTCCTTGGACAGACCTTAGAAGCTTTCTTT.